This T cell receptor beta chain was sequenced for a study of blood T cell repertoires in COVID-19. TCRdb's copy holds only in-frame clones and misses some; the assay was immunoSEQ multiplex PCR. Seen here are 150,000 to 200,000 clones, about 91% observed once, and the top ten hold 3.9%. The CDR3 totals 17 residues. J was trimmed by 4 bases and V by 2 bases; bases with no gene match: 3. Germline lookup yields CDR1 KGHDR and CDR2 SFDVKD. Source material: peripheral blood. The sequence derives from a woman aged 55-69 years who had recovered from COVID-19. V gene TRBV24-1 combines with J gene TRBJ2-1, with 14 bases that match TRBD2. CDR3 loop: CATSDSGLAGGYNEQFF. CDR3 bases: TGTGCCACCAGTGATTCTGGACTAGCGGGGGGTTACAATGAGCAGTTCTTC.